This T cell receptor beta chain was recorded in a study of blood T cell repertoires in COVID-19. Study background: Samples taken during acute and convalescent COVID-19 were collected in the United States, Italy and Spain. T cells, B-cell-depleted T cells, or PBMCs provided the cDNA or gDNA that served as material.

Germline values: CDR1 KGHDR, CDR2 SFDVKD. V was clipped by 4 bases and J by 8 bases, with 13 bases between them. The CDR3 loop spans 13 amino acids. Seattle participants joined during active infection and were tracked over time. The assay was immunoSEQ multiplex PCR, and TCRdb's table has in-frame clones only and misses some. This table holds over 80,000 clones, around two thirds found once. The sequence was obtained from a man aged 65-85 years with COVID-19, enrolled during active disease. The chain joins TRBV24-1 to TRBJ2-5; D may be TRBD1 (6 bases). Material for sequencing was peripheral blood. The CDR3 spells CATSESGVETQYF. For the CDR3, the DNA is TGTGCCACCAGTGAGTCAGGGGTAGAAACCCAGTACTTC.